This entry lists 14 T cell receptor beta chains sequenced from one sample in a study of control samples from healthy donors and cancer patients. The protocol was immunoSEQ multiplex PCR, while the TCRdb copy is restricted to in-frame clones and leaves out a portion. The sample contains approximately 110,000 clones, roughly four fifths of which appear only once. Sequenced: blood. Every receptor here comes from a woman in her forties or fifties in good health.

The rearrangement links TRBV7-8 to TRBJ1-1; D gene ambiguous. This CDR3 has 15 residues. V was trimmed by 5 bases and J by 0 bases, leaving 13 bases between them. Germline CDR1 is SGHVS and CDR2 is FQNEAQ. This chain's CDR3 is CASSPAGVVNTEAFF. CDR3 in DNA: TGTGCCAGCAGCCCGGCCGGGGTTGTGAACACTGAAGCTTTCTTT.

V is TRBV12-3 or TRBV12-4 and J is TRBJ1-1; possibly TRBD1 for D (5 bases). V was clipped by 7 bases and J by 1 base, with 10 bases between them. This CDR3 contains 13 residues. DNA of the CDR3: TGTGCCAGCACGTTGGGACCGAACACTGAAGCTTTCTTT. It translates to CASTLGPNTEAFF.

This sequence joins TRBV7-2 and TRBJ1-1, with D maybe TRBD1 (6 bases). The ends were cut back, 1 base at V and 0 bases at J, with 15 bases in the middle. The CDR3 runs to 17 residues. Germline values: CDR1 SGHTA, CDR2 FQGNSA. The CDR3 reads CASSLVGAHVMNTEAFF. The CDR3 DNA reads as TGTGCCAGCAGCTTAGTGGGGGCACACGTCATGAACACTGAAGCTTTCTTT.

V gene TRBV7-9 combines with J gene TRBJ2-3, with D possibly matching TRBD2 (5 bases). CDR1 SEHNR and CDR2 FQNEAQ come from the germline V gene (reference sequence). Trimming left V 3 bases short and J 1 base short, with 11 bases between. CDR3 size: 15 residues. CDR3 residues: CASSLGLAGTDTQYF. The CDR3 DNA is TGTGCCAGCAGCTTGGGCCTAGCAGGCACAGATACGCAGTATTTT.

V gene TRBV19 combines with J gene TRBJ2-7, with unresolved D. Germline V gene data show CDR1 as LNHDA and CDR2 as SQIVND (reference sequence). The CDR3 sequence is 14 residues long. The germline V and J ends were trimmed by 5 bases and 0 bases, with 11 bases remaining between them. CDR3 nucleotides: TGTGCCAGTAGTGCTTTCCCGAACTCCTACGAGCAGTACTTC. Translated: CASSAFPNSYEQYF.

The chain joins TRBV7-9 to TRBJ2-7; D may correspond to TRBD1 or TRBD2 (5 bases each). Germline V gene lookup returns CDR1 SEHNR and CDR2 FQNEAQ (reference sequence). The germline V and J ends were trimmed by 4 bases and 3 bases, with 16 bases remaining between them. This CDR3 has 15 amino acids. The CDR3 is CASSSDWGKDYEQYF. DNA for the CDR3: TGTGCCAGCAGCTCCGACTGGGGGAAGGACTACGAGCAGTACTTC.

The V call is TRBV27, the J call TRBJ2-2; D gene ambiguous. CDR3 length: 13 amino acids. V gave up 2 bases and J gave up 7 bases, with 8 bases separating them. In germline, CDR1 is MNHEY, CDR2 SMNVEV (reference sequence). The CDR3 nucleotides read TGTGCCAGCAGTTTACAGGTGGGCGGGGAGCTGTTTTTT. Translation gives CASSLQVGGELFF.

The V call is TRBV12-3 or TRBV12-4, the J call TRBJ1-1, with D hard to call. The V end was cut by 6 bases, the J end by 1 base, with 9 bases between. CDR3 length: 13 residues. CDR3 residues: CASSPGGNTEAFF. The CDR3 DNA reads as TGTGCCAGCAGCCCGGGTGGGAACACTGAAGCTTTCTTT.

The rearrangement links TRBV5-4 to TRBJ2-7; D may be TRBD1 (5 bases). CDR3 length equals 14 residues. The germline gives CDR1 SGHNT, CDR2 YYREEE (reference sequence). Trimming cost V 2 bases and J 1 base, with 10 bases left between them. CDR3 DNA: TGTGCCAGCAGCTTAGGGGTTGGGTCCTACGAGCAGTACTTC. Translating it yields CASSLGVGSYEQYF.

This clone was detected a few times. The chain links TRBV27 to TRBJ1-4, with TRBD1 as a possible D gene (6 bases). The V end lost 4 bases, the J end lost 7 bases, and 13 bases lay between the germline ends. CDR1 is MNHEY and CDR2 is SMNVEV in the germline V gene (reference sequence). This CDR3 spans 14 amino acids. The CDR3 spells CASSSQGPVEKLFF. DNA for the CDR3: TGTGCCAGCAGTTCACAGGGTCCGGTTGAAAAACTGTTTTTT.

This clone appeared once. The rearrangement links TRBV29-1 to TRBJ2-7; 10 nucleotides agree with TRBD1. Germline V gives CDR1 SQVTM, CDR2 ANQGSEA. The length of the CDR3 is 15 residues. The V and J ends lost 3 bases and 1 base, in that order; junction bases with no gene match: 6. The CDR3 DNA follows: TGCAGCGTTGATGACGGACAGGGGGTTTCCTACGAGCAGTACTTC. This sequence encodes CSVDDGQGVSYEQYF.

V gene TRBV27 combines with J gene TRBJ2-5; D remains unclear. V was shortened by 4 bases and J by 4 bases, with 16 bases between the two germline ends. The CDR3 covers 15 residues. Germline CDR1 and CDR2: MNHEY and SMNVEV (reference sequence). The CDR3 reads CASSSWRWGLETQYF. CDR3 in DNA: TGTGCCAGCAGTTCATGGCGGTGGGGATTAGAGACCCAGTACTTC.

The genes are TRBV9 and TRBJ2-5; TRBD2 might be the D (5 bases). Germline lookup yields CDR1 SGDLS and CDR2 YYNGEE. The CDR3 is 16 amino acids. V was shortened by 0 bases and J by 5 bases, with 17 bases between the two germline ends. CDR3 sequence reads: CASSVASSVTGETQYF. The CDR3 nucleotides read TGTGCCAGCAGCGTAGCTTCGTCAGTTACGGGGGAGACCCAGTACTTC.

The J gene is TRBJ2-3, the V gene TRBV5-6; tentatively, D is TRBD1 (6 bases). V lost 2 bases and J 4 bases, leaving 8 bases between the germline ends. The V gene's germline CDR1 is SGHDT and CDR2 YYEEEE. This CDR3 contains 13 residues. The CDR3 protein is CASSLEGADTQYF. Here the CDR3 DNA reads TGTGCCAGCAGCTTAGAGGGGGCAGATACGCAGTATTTT.